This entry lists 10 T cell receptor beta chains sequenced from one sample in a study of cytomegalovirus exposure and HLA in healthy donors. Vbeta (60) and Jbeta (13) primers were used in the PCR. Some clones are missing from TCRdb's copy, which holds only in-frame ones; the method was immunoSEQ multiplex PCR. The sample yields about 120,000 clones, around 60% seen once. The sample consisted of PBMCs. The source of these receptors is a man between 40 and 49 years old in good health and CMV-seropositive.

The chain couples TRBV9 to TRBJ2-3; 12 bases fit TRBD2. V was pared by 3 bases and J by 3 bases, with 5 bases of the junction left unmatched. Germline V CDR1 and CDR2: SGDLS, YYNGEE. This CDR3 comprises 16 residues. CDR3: CASSGRLAGETDTQYF. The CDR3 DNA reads TGTGCCAGCAGCGGGAGACTAGCGGGAGAAACAGATACGCAGTATTTT.

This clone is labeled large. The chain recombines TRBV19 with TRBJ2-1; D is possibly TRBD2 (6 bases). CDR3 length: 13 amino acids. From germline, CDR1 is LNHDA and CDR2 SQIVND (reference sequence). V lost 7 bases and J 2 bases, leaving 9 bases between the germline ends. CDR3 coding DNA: TGTGCCAGTACGTGGGGGGCCTACAATGAGCAGTTCTTC. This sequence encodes CASTWGAYNEQFF. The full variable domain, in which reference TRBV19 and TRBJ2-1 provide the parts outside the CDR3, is DGGITQSPKYLFRKEGQNVTLSCEQNLNHDAMYWYRQDPGQGLRLIYYSQIVNDFQKGDIAEGYSVSREKKESFPLTVTSAQKNPTAFYLCASTWGAYNEQFFGPGTRLTVL.

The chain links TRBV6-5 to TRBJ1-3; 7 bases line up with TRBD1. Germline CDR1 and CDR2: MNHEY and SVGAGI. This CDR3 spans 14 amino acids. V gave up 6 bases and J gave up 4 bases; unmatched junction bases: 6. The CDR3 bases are TGTGCCAGCAGAAGGGACAGCCTAGGAAACACCATATATTTT. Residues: CASRRDSLGNTIYF.

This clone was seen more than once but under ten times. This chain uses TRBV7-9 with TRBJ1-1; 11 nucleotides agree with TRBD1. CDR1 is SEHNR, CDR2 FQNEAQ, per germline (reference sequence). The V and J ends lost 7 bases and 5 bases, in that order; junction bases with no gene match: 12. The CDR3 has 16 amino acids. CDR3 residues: CASTGPPDRGRTEAFF. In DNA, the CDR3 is TGTGCCAGCACCGGGCCCCCGGACAGGGGGCGAACTGAAGCTTTCTTT.

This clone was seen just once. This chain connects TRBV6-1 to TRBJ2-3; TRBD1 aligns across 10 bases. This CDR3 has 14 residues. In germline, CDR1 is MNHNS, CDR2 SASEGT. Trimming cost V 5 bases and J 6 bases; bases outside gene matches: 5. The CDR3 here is CASSPTGGVDTQYF. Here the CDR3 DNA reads TGTGCCAGCAGTCCGACAGGGGGCGTGGATACGCAGTATTTT.

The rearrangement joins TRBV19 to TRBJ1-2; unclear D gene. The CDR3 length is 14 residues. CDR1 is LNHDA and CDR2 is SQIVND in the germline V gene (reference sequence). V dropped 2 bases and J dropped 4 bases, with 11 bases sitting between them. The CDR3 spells CASSISRRRYGYTF. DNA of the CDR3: TGTGCCAGTAGTATAAGCCGCAGGCGCTATGGCTACACCTTC.

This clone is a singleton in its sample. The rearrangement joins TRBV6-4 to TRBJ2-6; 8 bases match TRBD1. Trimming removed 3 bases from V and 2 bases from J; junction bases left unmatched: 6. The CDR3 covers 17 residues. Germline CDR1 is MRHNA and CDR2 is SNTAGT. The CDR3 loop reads CASSESAGGAGANVLTF. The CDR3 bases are TGTGCCAGCAGTGAGAGTGCAGGGGGCGCTGGGGCCAACGTCCTGACTTTC.

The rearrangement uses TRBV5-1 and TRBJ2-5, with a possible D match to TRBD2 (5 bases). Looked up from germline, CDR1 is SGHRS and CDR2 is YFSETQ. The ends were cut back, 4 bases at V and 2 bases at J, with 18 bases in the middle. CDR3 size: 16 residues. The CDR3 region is CASSLTGNRGQETQYF. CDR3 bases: TGCGCCAGCAGCCTTACCGGGAATCGAGGGCAAGAGACCCAGTACTTC. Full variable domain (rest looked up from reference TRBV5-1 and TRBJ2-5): KAGVTQTPRYLIKTRGQQVTLSCSPISGHRSVSWYQQTPGQGLQFLFEYFSETQRNKGNFPGRFSGRQFSNSRSEMNVSTLELGDSALYLCASSLTGNRGQETQYFGPGTRLLVL.

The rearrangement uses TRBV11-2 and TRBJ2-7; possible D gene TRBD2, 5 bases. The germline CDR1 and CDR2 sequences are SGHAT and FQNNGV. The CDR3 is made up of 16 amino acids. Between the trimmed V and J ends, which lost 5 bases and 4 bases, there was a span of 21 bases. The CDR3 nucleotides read TGTGCCAGCAGCCAGCGGCGGGTGGGCCGCCTTTACGAGCAGTACTTC. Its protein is CASSQRRVGRLYEQYF.

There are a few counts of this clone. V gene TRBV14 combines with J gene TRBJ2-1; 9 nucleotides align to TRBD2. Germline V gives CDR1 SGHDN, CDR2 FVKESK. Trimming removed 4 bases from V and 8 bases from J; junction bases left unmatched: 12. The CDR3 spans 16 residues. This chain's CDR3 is CASSPPGLAGSYEQFF. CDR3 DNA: TGTGCCAGCAGCCCCCCGGGACTAGCTGGGTCCTATGAGCAGTTCTTC.